The rows below give T cell receptor beta chains drawn from one sample of a study of blood T cell repertoires in COVID-19. The assay was immunoSEQ multiplex PCR, and TCRdb's table has in-frame clones only and misses some. The sample yields about 150,000 clones, around 85% seen once. Material for sequencing was peripheral blood. Source of these receptors: a woman aged 55 to 70 with acute or convalescent COVID-19. Both conserved end residues are trimmed from each CDR3.

>TRBV20-1|TRBJ1-5
SARQRQVQH
>TRBV5-5|TRBJ2-5
ASSLVGLEEETQY
>TRBV6-5|TRBJ1-2
ASSYSILQTPAGYT
>TRBV5-8|TRBJ2-7
ASSSRSTLSYEQY
>TRBV5-1|TRBJ1-6
ASSLALDRGLGSPLH
>TRBV5-5|TRBJ1-1
ASSLTLTSQINTEAF
>TRBV18|TRBJ1-5
ASSPTGQGRNQPQH
>TRBV7-9|TRBJ2-3
ASSPIRGGGGGTDTQY
>TRBV7-3|TRBJ2-3
ASSSLPRLAGGTDTQY
>TRBV19|TRBJ2-3
ASSKGGSADTQY
>TRBV3-1/TRBV3-2|TRBJ1-1
ASSAEGGEAF
>TRBV2|TRBJ2-3
ASRKGGGGPDTQY
>TRBV3-1/TRBV3-2|TRBJ2-7
ASSYSGTSGSGEQY
>TRBV6-5|TRBJ1-1
ASPPTAMNTEAF
>TRBV7-3|TRBJ2-1
ASSLGTGYNEQF
>TRBV6-5|TRBJ2-7
ASSYGTSNSEQY
>TRBV19|TRBJ2-3
ASSSGLGTDTQY
>TRBV5-1|TRBJ2-3
ASSAPSGGPTDTQY
>TRBV29-1|TRBJ2-5
SVDRGTQETQY
>TRBV4-1|TRBJ2-1
ASSQPTRRREQF
>TRBV4-1|TRBJ2-3
ASSHSRRLAGMDTQY
>TRBV9|TRBJ2-5
ASSAQLAGGETQY
>TRBV27|TRBJ1-6
ASSPHRGFDYNSPLH
>TRBV18|TRBJ1-1
ASSRLEELNTEAF
>TRBV9|TRBJ2-2
ASSEGGRTGELF
>TRBV5-1|TRBJ1-3
ASSLDWTGPENGNTIY
>TRBV6-1|TRBJ2-5
ASSESTSGITKETQY
>TRBV7-9|TRBJ1-1
ASSGDRPMNTEAF
>TRBV10-1|TRBJ1-6
ASRARRRQGPTYNSPLH
>TRBV7-3|TRBJ1-2
ASSLRQHYGYT
>TRBV10-2|TRBJ1-4
ASMRGLGEKLF
>TRBV2|TRBJ1-1
ASSEGQLMMNTEAF
>TRBV30|TRBJ1-2
AWSREGAFGYT
>TRBV3-1/TRBV3-2|TRBJ1-5
ASSQGHGGRGQPQH
>TRBV27|TRBJ1-2
ASSYQGHAGGYT
>TRBV18|TRBJ1-4
ASSAGATNEKLF
>TRBV29-1|TRBJ1-1
SVDRGLGTEAF
>TRBV30|TRBJ1-4
AWVDGGNEKLF
>TRBV12-3/TRBV12-4|TRBJ1-1
ASNEQENTEAF